Following are 2 T cell receptor beta chains from one sample sequenced in a study of T-cell reconstitution after alpha-beta-depleted transplantation in children. Unique molecular identifiers were incorporated into the prepared TCRbeta library. MiXCR, run by TCRdb on the PCR reads, gives a single entry per CDR3 protein. The sample carries about 540,000 distinct CDR3 sequences, 15% to 20% recorded once. The specimen was PBMCs from the stem cell graft donor, collected from the stem cell graft. These receptors originate from a human donor who donated a stem cell graft to a child with acute lymphoblastic leukemia.

This clonotype showed up just a few times. This chain links TRBV24-1 with TRBJ2-1; 13 bases line up with TRBD2. The CDR3 runs 15 residues. The V gene end was trimmed by 7 bases and the J gene end by 6 bases; junction bases not matched to a gene: 5. Per germline, CDR1 KGHDR and CDR2 SFDVKD. The CDR3 coding sequence is TGTGCCACCAGCTCGTGGACTAGCGGGAGCAATGAGCAGTTCTTC. Translated, it gives CATSSWTSGSNEQFF.

This clonotype came up a few times. The gene calls are TRBV6-5 and TRBJ2-3; 8 nucleotides match TRBD2. Trimming at V came to 2 bases and at J to 0 bases, leaving 7 bases not matched to a gene. The CDR3 is 17 residues long. Per the germline V gene, CDR1 is MNHEY and CDR2 is SVGAGI. The CDR3 DNA reads as TGTGCCAGCAGTTACCCTACTCTAGCGGGTAGCACAGATACGCAGTATTTT. Translating it yields CASSYPTLAGSTDTQYF.